This T cell receptor beta chain is drawn from a study of Graves' ophthalmopathy and Graves' hyperthyroidism. Germline CDR1 and CDR2: MNHEY and SMNVEV (reference sequence). With 6 bases clipped from V and 3 bases from J, the junction kept 5 bases outside the gene matches. This CDR3 region has 14 residues. The authors amplified TCR beta CDR3 regions, and they did so from RNA transcripts for repertoire sequencing. First-round RT-PCR relied on HTBI primers, and a second-round multiplex PCR came next. MiXCR, run by TCRdb on the multiplex PCR reads, gives a single entry per CDR3 protein. In the table there are under 200,000 distinct CDR3 sequences, roughly 37% of which are singletons.

Specimen: peripheral blood. This chain links TRBV27 with TRBJ1-5; 7 positions match TRBD1. The TCR comes from a woman aged 40-49 years with Graves' ophthalmopathy. DNA for the CDR3: TGTGCCAGCAGGCGGACAGGTTACAATCAGCCCCAGCATTTT. It specifies CASRRTGYNQPQHF.